Below are 25 T cell receptor beta chains sequenced from a single sample in a study of PD-L1 blockade in urothelial cancer. Here immunoSEQ multiplex PCR was the method, and the copy in TCRdb shows in-frame clones only, minus some. The table includes around 30,000 clones, roughly 80% detected once. The source was PBMCs, collected around atezolizumab (anti-PD-L1) treatment. These receptors were collected from a man aged 50-60 years with urothelial cancer.

This chain uses TRBV10-3 with TRBJ1-1; D gene unclear. The CDR3 length is 15 residues. Germline values: CDR1 ENHRY, CDR2 SYGVKD. V was clipped by 0 bases and J by 4 bases, with 12 bases between them. As DNA, the CDR3 is TGTGCCATCAGTGAGTCGACGGTGGGAGTCACTGAAGCTTTCTTT. Translating it yields CAISESTVGVTEAFF.

The chain links TRBV6-6 to TRBJ1-5, with 10 bases fitting TRBD1. The CDR3 sequence is 15 residues long. Trimming removed 7 bases from V and 5 bases from J; junction bases left unmatched: 8. Germline CDR1 reads MNHNY; CDR2 reads SVGAGI (reference sequence). The CDR3 bases are TGTGCCAGCAAAGGGACAGGGGATTTGTATCAGCCCCAGCATTTT. Translation: CASKGTGDLYQPQHF.

This chain connects TRBV14 to TRBJ2-1, with no clear D. The V gene lost 0 bases and the J gene lost 7 bases, with 7 bases spanning the gap. The CDR3 covers 13 residues. CDR1 and CDR2 (germline): SGHDN, FVKESK. This chain's CDR3 is CASSQDRRNEQFF. CDR3 in DNA: TGTGCCAGCAGCCAAGACAGGCGTAATGAGCAGTTCTTC. Together with reference TRBV14 and TRBJ2-1, the CDR3 gives the full variable domain: EAGVTQFPSHSVIEKGQTVTLRCDPISGHDNLYWYRRVMGKEIKFLLHFVKESKQDESGMPNNRFLAERTGGTYSTLKVQPAELEDSGVYFCASSQDRRNEQFFGPGTRLTVL.

The rearrangement joins TRBV28 to TRBJ2-7, with D perhaps matching TRBD1 (6 bases). Germline assignment: CDR1 MDHEN and CDR2 SYDVKM. Trimming took 6 bases from V and 2 from J, leaving 17 bases between them. The CDR3 sequence is 15 residues long. CDR3 amino acids: CASSTTGISAYEQYV. The CDR3 DNA reads TGTGCCAGCAGCACCACAGGGATTTCGGCCTACGAGCAGTACGTC.

This chain uses TRBV5-1 with TRBJ2-1, with 7 bases that match TRBD2. The CDR3 is made up of 11 amino acids. CDR1 and CDR2 from the germline V gene are SGHRS and YFSETQ. Trimming cost V 1 base and J 12 bases; bases outside gene matches: 1. Here the CDR3 DNA reads TGCGCCAGCAGCTTGTCGGGAGGGCAGTTCTTC. Protein: CASSLSGGQFF.

This clone was observed a few times. The gene calls are TRBV27 and TRBJ1-6; 10 nucleotides match TRBD1. CDR3 length: 12 amino acids. Germline V gene lookup returns CDR1 MNHEY and CDR2 SMNVEV (reference sequence). Trimming cost V 8 bases and J 10 bases; bases outside gene matches: 2. The CDR3 region is CASGTGVSPLHF. In DNA form, the CDR3 reads TGTGCCAGCGGGACAGGGGTATCACCCCTCCACTTT.

This clone was recorded a few times. This chain links TRBV6-6 with TRBJ2-7; D might be TRBD2 (6 bases). The germline V and J ends were trimmed by 0 bases and 2 bases, with 8 bases remaining between them. The CDR3 is 14 amino acids. Germline V gene data show CDR1 as MNHNY and CDR2 as SVGAGI (reference sequence). The CDR3 here is CASSYSGGPYEQYF. CDR3 in DNA: TGTGCCAGCAGTTACTCGGGGGGACCCTACGAGCAGTACTTC.

This chain joins TRBV6-1 and TRBJ1-5, with unresolved D. This CDR3 region has 12 residues. V lost 6 bases to trimming and J lost 7 bases, with 10 bases between them. Germline assignment: CDR1 MNHNS and CDR2 SASEGT. Here the CDR3 reads CASRESSQPQHF. The CDR3 DNA reads as TGTGCCAGCAGGGAGTCGTCGCAGCCCCAGCATTTT.

The chain couples TRBV5-1 to TRBJ2-3; maybe TRBD1 (6 bases). The ends were cut back, 7 bases at V and 1 base at J, with 13 bases in the middle. Germline loops: CDR1 SGHRS, CDR2 YFSETQ. The CDR3 runs 14 residues. The CDR3 nucleotides read TGCGCCAGCCGTCCGACAGGACGCACAGATACGCAGTATTTT. This sequence encodes CASRPTGRTDTQYF.

The chain joins TRBV6-4 to TRBJ2-2; perhaps TRBD1 as D (6 bases). The V and J ends lost 6 bases and 5 bases respectively, with 10 bases between them. The CDR3 is 13 amino acids. The germline CDR1 and CDR2 sequences are MRHNA and SNTAGT. The CDR3 reads CASRATGTGELFF. CDR3 coding DNA: TGTGCCAGCAGAGCGACAGGAACCGGGGAGCTGTTTTTT.

The chain is built from TRBV27 and TRBJ2-1, with D unclear. Germline V gene data show CDR1 as MNHEY and CDR2 as SMNVEV (reference sequence). V dropped 0 bases and J dropped 4 bases, with 10 bases sitting between them. The CDR3 is 15 amino acids. The CDR3 region is CASSLSRSSYNEQFF. The CDR3 DNA is TGTGCCAGCAGTTTATCGAGATCCTCATACAATGAGCAGTTCTTC.

The rearrangement uses TRBV4-2 and TRBJ2-6; TRBD1 matches at 7 bases. V shed 4 bases, J shed 0 bases, and the junction held 9 bases outside the gene matches. Per germline, CDR1 LGHNA and CDR2 YNFKEQ. CDR3 length equals 18 residues. The CDR3 DNA reads as TGTGCCAGCAGCCTTTCCGGACAGGTAAACTCTGGGGCCAACGTCCTGACTTTC. It encodes CASSLSGQVNSGANVLTF.

V and J are TRBV28 and TRBJ1-2, with D maybe TRBD1 (5 bases). Trimming left V 4 bases short and J 8 bases short, with 14 bases between. This CDR3 has 13 amino acids. CDR1 is MDHEN and CDR2 is SYDVKM in the germline V gene. The CDR3 DNA reads TGTGCCAGCAGTTCCCTCAGGGTACGGGGCTACACCTTC. It codes for CASSSLRVRGYTF.

The chain links TRBV28 to TRBJ1-1; D is unresolved. The CDR3 covers 12 residues. V lost 5 bases and J 10 bases, leaving 14 bases between the germline ends. Germline CDR1 and CDR2: MDHEN and SYDVKM. The CDR3 coding sequence is TGTGCCAGCAGTAAGACTCAACTTGGAGCTTTCTTT. Its translation: CASSKTQLGAFF.

V usage is TRBV28 and J usage is TRBJ2-7, with 8 bases that match TRBD2. Germline CDR1 MDHEN, CDR2 SYDVKM. J gave up 0 bases and V 6 bases, and 7 bases lay outside the gene matches. The CDR3 contains 15 residues. The CDR3 coding sequence is TGTGCCAGCAGCCGGAGCGGGGGAAGCTCCTACGAGCAGTACGTC. Translating it yields CASSRSGGSSYEQYV.

V is TRBV6-5 and J is TRBJ2-3; 8 bases are a match to TRBD1. Per the germline V gene, CDR1 is MNHEY and CDR2 is SVGAGI. This CDR3 is 14 amino acids long. Losses at the gene ends were 5 bases for V and 5 bases for J; bases not matched to a gene: 6. CDR3: CASSRQGLGDTQYF. The CDR3 DNA reads TGTGCCAGCAGTCGACAGGGGTTGGGAGATACGCAGTATTTT.

The chain links TRBV7-6 to TRBJ2-3, with D possibly matching TRBD1 (6 bases). Germline V gives CDR1 SGHVS, CDR2 FNYEAQ. Trimming took 4 bases from V and 0 from J, leaving 14 bases between them. This CDR3 has 16 amino acids. CDR3 amino acids: CASSYGTFFSTDTQYF. The CDR3 nucleotides are TGTGCCAGCAGCTACGGGACATTTTTCAGCACAGATACGCAGTATTTT. The full variable domain, completed using reference TRBV7-6 and TRBJ2-3, is GAGVSQSPRYKVTKRGQDVALRCDPISGHVSLYWYRQALGQGPEFLTYFNYEAQQDKSGLPNDRFSAERPEGSISTLTIQRTEQRDSAMYRCASSYGTFFSTDTQYFGPGTRLTVL.

The chain carries TRBV7-3 and TRBJ1-1; TRBD1 might be the D (5 bases). Germline loops: CDR1 SGHTA, CDR2 FQGTGA. The CDR3 has 14 residues. The V end lost 6 bases, the J end lost 5 bases, and 16 bases lay between the germline ends. The CDR3: CASRYRYRATEAFF. The CDR3 DNA reads TGTGCCAGCAGATACAGGTACCGGGCGACTGAAGCTTTCTTT.

This clone was observed a handful of times. CDR3 coding DNA: TGTGCCAGCAGTAGGAACAGGGGGTCCGGCTACGAGCAGTACTTC. Translation gives CASSRNRGSGYEQYF. The gene calls are TRBV27 and TRBJ2-7; 8 bases are a match to TRBD1. This CDR3 comprises 15 residues. Germline-derived CDR1 and CDR2 are MNHEY and SMNVEV (reference sequence). V gave up 5 bases and J gave up 3 bases; unmatched junction bases: 9.

The rearrangement joins TRBV25-1 to TRBJ1-2; D gene ambiguous. In germline, CDR1 is MGHDK, CDR2 SYGVNS. Trimming stripped 0 bases from V and 0 bases from J, with 11 bases between. There are 16 residues in the CDR3. The DNA for the CDR3 is TGTGCCAGCAGTGAATATGTCGCGAGTGCTAACTATGGCTACACCTTC. Its protein product is CASSEYVASANYGYTF.

There are a few counts of this clone. The chain combines TRBV2 with TRBJ1-1; 7 nucleotides agree with TRBD1. Germline values: CDR1 SNHLY, CDR2 FYNNEI. V lost 6 bases to trimming and J lost 0 bases; unmatched junction nucleotides: 7. This CDR3 is 15 amino acids long. The CDR3, as DNA: TGTGCCAGCAGAAGGACAGGAGGCATGAACACTGAAGCTTTCTTT. Protein product: CASRRTGGMNTEAFF.

This clone was detected once. The CDR3 sequence: CASSPWESGANVLTF. DNA of the CDR3: TGTGCCAGCTCACCATGGGAGTCTGGGGCCAACGTCCTGACTTTC. The chain carries TRBV18 and TRBJ2-6, with D perhaps TRBD2 (5 bases). The CDR3 covers 15 residues. Germline CDR1 reads KGHSH; CDR2 reads LQKENI. V was pared by 2 bases and J by 1 base, with 6 bases between.

This clone was seen a handful of times. The rearrangement joins TRBV6-4 to TRBJ1-6; TRBD1 might be the D (5 bases). The germline V and J ends were trimmed by 7 bases and 5 bases, with 12 bases remaining between them. Germline CDR1 MRHNA, CDR2 SNTAGT. This CDR3 is 14 amino acids long. CDR3 sequence reads: CASNSTGDNSPLHF. The CDR3, as DNA: TGTGCCAGCAATTCCACGGGGGATAATTCACCCCTCCACTTT.

This chain joins TRBV6-5 and TRBJ2-3; the match to TRBD1 covers 9 bases. The CDR3 consists of 15 residues. V shed 2 bases, J shed 9 bases, and the junction held 9 bases outside the gene matches. Germline CDR1 reads MNHEY; CDR2 reads SVGAGI. The CDR3 protein is CASSYTKIQGATQYF. CDR3 sequence (DNA): TGTGCCAGCAGTTACACCAAGATACAGGGGGCGACGCAGTATTTT.

The V call is TRBV7-2, the J call TRBJ1-4, with D uncertain. V lost 5 bases, J lost 0 bases, and 13 bases lay in between. In germline, CDR1 is SGHTA, CDR2 FQGNSA. This CDR3 spans 16 amino acids. DNA of the CDR3: TGTGCCAGCAGCCTACAAGCAGGTTCAACTAATGAAAAACTGTTTTTT. Its translation is CASSLQAGSTNEKLFF.